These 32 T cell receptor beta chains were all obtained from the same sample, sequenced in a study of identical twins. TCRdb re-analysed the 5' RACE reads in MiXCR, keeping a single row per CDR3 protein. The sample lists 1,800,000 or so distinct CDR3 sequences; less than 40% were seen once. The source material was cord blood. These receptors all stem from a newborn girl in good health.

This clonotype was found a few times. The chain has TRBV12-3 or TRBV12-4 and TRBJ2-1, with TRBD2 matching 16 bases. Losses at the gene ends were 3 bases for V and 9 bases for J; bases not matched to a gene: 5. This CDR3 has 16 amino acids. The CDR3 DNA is TGTGCCAGCAGTTTCGGGACTAGCGGGGGGGCCCGTGAGCAGTTCTTC. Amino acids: CASSFGTSGGAREQFF.

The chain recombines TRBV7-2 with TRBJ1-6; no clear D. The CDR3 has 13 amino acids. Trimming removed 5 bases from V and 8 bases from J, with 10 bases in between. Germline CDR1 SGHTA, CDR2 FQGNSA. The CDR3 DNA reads TGTGCCAGCAGCACCCGGACGGATTCACCCCTCCACTTT. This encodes CASSTRTDSPLHF. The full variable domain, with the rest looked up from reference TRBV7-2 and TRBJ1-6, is GAGVSQSPSNKVTEKGKDVELRCDPISGHTALYWYRQSLGQGLEFLIYFQGNSAPDKSGLPSDRFSAERTGGSVSTLTIQRTQQEDSAVYLCASSTRTDSPLHFGNGTRLTVT.

The CDR3 nucleotides read TGTGCCAGCAGCTTAGTAGCGGGAGTTTCGAACAATGAGCAGTTCTTC. As protein: CASSLVAGVSNNEQFF. The V gene is TRBV7-2, the J gene TRBJ2-1, with TRBD2 matching 9 bases. From germline, CDR1 is SGHTA and CDR2 FQGNSA. V was pared by 1 base and J by 5 bases, with 6 bases of the junction left unmatched. The CDR3 is made up of 16 amino acids.

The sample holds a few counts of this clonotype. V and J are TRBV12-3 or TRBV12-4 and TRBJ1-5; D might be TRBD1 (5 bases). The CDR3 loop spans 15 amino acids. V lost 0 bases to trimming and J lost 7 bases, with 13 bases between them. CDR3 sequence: CASSLAQGIGQPQHF. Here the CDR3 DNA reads TGTGCCAGCAGTTTAGCGCAGGGCATAGGCCAGCCCCAGCATTTT.

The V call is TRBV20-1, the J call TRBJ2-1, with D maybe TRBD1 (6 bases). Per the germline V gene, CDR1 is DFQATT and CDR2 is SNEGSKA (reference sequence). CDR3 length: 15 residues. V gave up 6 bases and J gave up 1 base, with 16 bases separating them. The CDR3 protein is CSAPLTGSSYNEQFF. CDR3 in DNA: TGCAGTGCCCCTCTAACAGGGAGTTCCTACAATGAGCAGTTCTTC.

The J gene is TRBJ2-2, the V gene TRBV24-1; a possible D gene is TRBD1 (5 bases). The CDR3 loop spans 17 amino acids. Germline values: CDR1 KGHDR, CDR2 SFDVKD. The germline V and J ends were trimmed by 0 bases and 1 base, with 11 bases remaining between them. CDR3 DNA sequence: TGTGCCACCAGTGATTTGCGTTCAGGGAAGAACACCGGGGAGCTGTTTTTT. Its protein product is CATSDLRSGKNTGELFF.

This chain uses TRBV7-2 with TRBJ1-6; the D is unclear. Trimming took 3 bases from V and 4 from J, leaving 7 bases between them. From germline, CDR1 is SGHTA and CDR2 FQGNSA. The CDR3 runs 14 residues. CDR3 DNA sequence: TGTGCCAGCAGCTTGAAGGCATATAATTCACCCCTCCACTTT. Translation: CASSLKAYNSPLHF.

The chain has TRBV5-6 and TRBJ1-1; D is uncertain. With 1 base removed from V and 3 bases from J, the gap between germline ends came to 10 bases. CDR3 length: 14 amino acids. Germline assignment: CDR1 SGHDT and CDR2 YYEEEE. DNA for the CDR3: TGTGCCAGCAGCTTGTGGAGGCTTGACACTGAAGCTTTCTTT. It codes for CASSLWRLDTEAFF.

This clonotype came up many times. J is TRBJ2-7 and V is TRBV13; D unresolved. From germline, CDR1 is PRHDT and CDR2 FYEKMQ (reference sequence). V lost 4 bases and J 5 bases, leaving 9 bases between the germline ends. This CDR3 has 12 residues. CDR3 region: CASSSKLHEQYF. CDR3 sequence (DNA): TGTGCCAGCAGCTCAAAACTTCACGAGCAGTACTTC. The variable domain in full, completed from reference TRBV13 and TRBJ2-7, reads AAGVIQSPRHLIKEKRETATLKCYPIPRHDTVYWYQQGPGQDPQFLISFYEKMQSDKGSIPDRFSAQQFSDYHSELNMSSLELGDSALYFCASSSKLHEQYFGPGTRLTVT.

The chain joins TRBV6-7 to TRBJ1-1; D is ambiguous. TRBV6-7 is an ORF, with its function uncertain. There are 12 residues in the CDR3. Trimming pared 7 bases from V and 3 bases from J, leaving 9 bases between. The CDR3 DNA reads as TGTGCCAGCACCCAAAGCGACACTGAAGCTTTCTTT. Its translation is CASTQSDTEAFF.

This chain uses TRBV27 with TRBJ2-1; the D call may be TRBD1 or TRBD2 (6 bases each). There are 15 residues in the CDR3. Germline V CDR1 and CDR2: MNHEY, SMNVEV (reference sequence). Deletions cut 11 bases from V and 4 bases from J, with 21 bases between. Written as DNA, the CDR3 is TGTGCCGGGAGGCACCAGGGGATATTATACAATGAGCAGTTCTTC. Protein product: CAGRHQGILYNEQFF.

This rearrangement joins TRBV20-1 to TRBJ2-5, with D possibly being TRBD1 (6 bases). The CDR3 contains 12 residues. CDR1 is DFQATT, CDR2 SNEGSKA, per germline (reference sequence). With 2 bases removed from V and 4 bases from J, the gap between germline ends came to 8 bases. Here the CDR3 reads CSARMGAETQYF. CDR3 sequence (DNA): TGCAGTGCTAGAATGGGGGCAGAGACCCAGTACTTC.

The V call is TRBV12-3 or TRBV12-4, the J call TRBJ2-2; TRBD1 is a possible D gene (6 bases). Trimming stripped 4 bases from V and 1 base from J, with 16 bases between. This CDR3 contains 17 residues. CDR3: CASSSLPRDMNTGELFF. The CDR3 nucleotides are TGTGCCAGCAGTTCCTTGCCTCGGGACATGAACACCGGGGAGCTGTTTTTT.

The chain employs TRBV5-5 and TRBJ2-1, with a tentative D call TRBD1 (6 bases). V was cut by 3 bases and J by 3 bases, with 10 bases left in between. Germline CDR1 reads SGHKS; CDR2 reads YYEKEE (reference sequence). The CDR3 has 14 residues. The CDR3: CASSWDIYYNEQFF. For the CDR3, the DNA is TGTGCCAGCAGCTGGGACATTTACTACAATGAGCAGTTCTTC.

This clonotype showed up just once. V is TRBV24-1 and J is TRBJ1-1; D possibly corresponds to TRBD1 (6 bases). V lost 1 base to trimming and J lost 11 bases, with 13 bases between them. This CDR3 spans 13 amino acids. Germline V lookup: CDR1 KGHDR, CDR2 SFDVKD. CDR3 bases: TGTGCCACCAGTGATTTAGGGGGACGCACCGCTTTCTTT. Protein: CATSDLGGRTAFF.

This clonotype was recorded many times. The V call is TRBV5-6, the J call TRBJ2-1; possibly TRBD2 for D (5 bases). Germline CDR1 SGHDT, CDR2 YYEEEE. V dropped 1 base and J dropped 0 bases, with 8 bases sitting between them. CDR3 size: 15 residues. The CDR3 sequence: CASSLPRDSYNEQFF. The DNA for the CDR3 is TGTGCCAGCAGCTTGCCTCGGGACTCCTACAATGAGCAGTTCTTC.

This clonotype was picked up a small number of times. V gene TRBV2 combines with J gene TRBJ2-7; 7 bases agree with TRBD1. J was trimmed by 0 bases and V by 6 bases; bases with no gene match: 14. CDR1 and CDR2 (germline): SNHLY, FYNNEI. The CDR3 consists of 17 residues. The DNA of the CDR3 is TGTGCCAGCAGACCGAGACTACAGGGGATGGGCTCCTACGAGCAGTACTTC. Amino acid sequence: CASRPRLQGMGSYEQYF.

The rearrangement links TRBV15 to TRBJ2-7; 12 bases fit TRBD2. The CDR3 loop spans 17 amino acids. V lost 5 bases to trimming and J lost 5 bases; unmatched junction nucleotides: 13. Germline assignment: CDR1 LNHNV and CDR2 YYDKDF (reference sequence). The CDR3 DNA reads TGTGCCACCAGCGGATCTTACCTAGCGGGAGGGAGGGACGAGCAGTACTTC. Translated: CATSGSYLAGGRDEQYF.

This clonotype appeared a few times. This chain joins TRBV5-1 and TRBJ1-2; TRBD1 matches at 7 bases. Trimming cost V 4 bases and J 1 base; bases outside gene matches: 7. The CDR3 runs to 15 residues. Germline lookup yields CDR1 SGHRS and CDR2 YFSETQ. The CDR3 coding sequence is TGCGCCAGCAGCGCCCGGGACAGTGTTAACTATGGCTACACCTTC. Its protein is CASSARDSVNYGYTF.

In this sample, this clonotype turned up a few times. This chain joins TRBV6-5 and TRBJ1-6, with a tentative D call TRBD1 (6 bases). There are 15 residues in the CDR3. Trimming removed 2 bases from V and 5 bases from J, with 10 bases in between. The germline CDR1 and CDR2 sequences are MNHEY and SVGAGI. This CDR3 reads CASSYGGTNNSPLHF. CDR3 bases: TGTGCCAGCAGTTACGGCGGGACAAATAATTCACCCCTCCACTTT.

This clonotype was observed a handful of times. For the CDR3, the DNA is TGCAGTGCAAACTCCCTTCTCCAGGGAATCCCCTACGAGCAGTACTTC. Translation: CSANSLLQGIPYEQYF. The chain combines TRBV20-1 with TRBJ2-4, with D possibly matching TRBD1 (5 bases). TRBJ2-7 explains the end of the DNA better; the J call may be wrong. From germline, CDR1 is DFQATT and CDR2 SNEGSKA (reference sequence). The CDR3 is 16 residues long.

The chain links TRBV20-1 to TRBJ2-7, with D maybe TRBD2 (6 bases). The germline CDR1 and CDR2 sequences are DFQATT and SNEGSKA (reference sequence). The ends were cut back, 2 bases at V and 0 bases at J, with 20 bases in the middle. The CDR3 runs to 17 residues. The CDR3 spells CSARSAWRDPSSYEQYF. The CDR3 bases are TGCAGTGCTAGATCAGCTTGGCGGGACCCAAGCTCCTACGAGCAGTACTTC.

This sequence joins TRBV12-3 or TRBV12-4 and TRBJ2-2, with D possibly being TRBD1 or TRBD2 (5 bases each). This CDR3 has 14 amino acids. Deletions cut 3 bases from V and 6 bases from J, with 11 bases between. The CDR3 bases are TGTGCCAGCAGTTTCAGGTTGGGGGCCGGGGAGCTGTTTTTT. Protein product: CASSFRLGAGELFF.

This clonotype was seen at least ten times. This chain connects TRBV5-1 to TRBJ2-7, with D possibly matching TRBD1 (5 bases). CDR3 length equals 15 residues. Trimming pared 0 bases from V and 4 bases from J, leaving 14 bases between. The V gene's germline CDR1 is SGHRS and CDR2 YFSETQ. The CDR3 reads CASSLVQGARYEQYF. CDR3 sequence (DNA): TGCGCCAGCAGCTTGGTACAAGGGGCAAGGTACGAGCAGTACTTC.

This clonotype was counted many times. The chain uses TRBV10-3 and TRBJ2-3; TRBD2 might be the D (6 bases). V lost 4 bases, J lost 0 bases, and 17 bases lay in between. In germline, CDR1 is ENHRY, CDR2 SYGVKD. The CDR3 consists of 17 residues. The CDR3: CAISGTTGIVSTDTQYF. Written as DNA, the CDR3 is TGTGCCATCAGTGGGACTACCGGGATCGTCAGCACAGATACGCAGTATTTT.

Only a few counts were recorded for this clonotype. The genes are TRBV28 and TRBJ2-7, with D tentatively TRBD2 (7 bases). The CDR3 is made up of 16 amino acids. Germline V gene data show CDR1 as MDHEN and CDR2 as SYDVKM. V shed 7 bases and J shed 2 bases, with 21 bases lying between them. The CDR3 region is CASIKGWGGHTYEQYF. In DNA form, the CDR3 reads TGTGCCAGCATCAAGGGGTGGGGGGGCCACACCTACGAGCAGTACTTC.

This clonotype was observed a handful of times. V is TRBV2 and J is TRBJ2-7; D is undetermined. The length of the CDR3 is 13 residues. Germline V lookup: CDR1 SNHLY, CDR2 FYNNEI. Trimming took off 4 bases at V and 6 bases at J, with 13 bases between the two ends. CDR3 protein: CASSVGSAFEQYF. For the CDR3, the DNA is TGTGCCAGCAGTGTTGGGTCGGCGTTCGAGCAGTACTTC.

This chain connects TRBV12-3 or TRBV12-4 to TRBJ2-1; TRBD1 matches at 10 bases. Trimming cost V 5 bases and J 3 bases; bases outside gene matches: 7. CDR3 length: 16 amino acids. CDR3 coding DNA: TGTGCCAGCAGTCCGATGGGACAGGGGAACTACAATGAGCAGTTCTTC. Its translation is CASSPMGQGNYNEQFF.

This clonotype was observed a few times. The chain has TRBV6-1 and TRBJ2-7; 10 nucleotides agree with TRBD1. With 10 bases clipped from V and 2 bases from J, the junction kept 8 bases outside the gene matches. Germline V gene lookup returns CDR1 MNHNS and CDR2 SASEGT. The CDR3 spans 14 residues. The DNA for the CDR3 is TGTGCCACCGTACGGGACAGGGGTCCCTACGAGCAGTACTTC. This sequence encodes CATVRDRGPYEQYF.

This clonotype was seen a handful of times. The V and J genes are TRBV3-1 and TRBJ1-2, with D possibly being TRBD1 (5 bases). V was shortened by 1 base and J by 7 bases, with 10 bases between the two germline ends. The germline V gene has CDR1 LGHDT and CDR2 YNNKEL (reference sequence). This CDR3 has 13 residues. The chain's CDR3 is CASSQVQGSGYTF. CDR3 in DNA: TGTGCCAGCAGCCAAGTGCAGGGAAGTGGCTACACCTTC.

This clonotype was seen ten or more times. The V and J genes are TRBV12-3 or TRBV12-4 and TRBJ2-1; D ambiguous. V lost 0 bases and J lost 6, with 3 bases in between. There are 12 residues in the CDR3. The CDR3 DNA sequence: TGTGCCAGCAGTTTAGCGGTCAATGAGCAGTTCTTC. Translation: CASSLAVNEQFF.

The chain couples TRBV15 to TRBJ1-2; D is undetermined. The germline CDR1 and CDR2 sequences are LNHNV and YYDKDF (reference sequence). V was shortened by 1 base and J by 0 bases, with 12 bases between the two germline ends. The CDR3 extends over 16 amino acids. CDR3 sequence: CATSRATGLTNYGYTF. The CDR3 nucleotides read TGTGCCACCAGCAGAGCGACGGGCCTGACTAACTATGGCTACACCTTC.